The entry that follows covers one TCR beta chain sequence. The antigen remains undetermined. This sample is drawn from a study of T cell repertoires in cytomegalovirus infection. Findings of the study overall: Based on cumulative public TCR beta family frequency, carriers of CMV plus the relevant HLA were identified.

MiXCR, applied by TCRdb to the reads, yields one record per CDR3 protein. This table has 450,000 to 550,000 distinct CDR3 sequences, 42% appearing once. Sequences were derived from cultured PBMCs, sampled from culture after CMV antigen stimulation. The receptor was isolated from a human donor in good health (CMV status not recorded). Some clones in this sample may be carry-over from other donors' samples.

CDR3 sequence reads: CASRSGGGRNSYEQYF. The CDR3 DNA follows: TGTGCCAGCAGGAGTGGTGGAGGCCGAAACTCCTACGAGCAGTACTTC. The chain couples TRBV6-2 or TRBV6-3 to TRBJ2-7; tentative D call: TRBD2 (5 bases). The V end was cut by 6 bases, the J end by 0 bases, with 18 bases between. CDR1 and CDR2 (germline): MNHEY, SVGEGT. The CDR3 runs 16 residues.